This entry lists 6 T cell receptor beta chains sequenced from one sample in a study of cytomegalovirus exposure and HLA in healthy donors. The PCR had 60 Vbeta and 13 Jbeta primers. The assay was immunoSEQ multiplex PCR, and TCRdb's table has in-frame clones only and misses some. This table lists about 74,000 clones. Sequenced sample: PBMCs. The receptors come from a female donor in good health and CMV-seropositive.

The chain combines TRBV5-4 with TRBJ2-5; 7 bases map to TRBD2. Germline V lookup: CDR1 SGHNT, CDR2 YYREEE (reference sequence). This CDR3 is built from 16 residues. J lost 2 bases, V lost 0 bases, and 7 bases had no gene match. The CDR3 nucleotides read TGTGCCAGCAGCTTGGGGGTCAGCGGGGATCAAGAGACCCAGTACTTC. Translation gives CASSLGVSGDQETQYF.

CDR3 amino acids: CASRLTGANQPQHF. CDR3 DNA sequence: TGTGCCAGCAGGCTGACAGGCGCGAATCAGCCCCAGCATTTT. V and J are TRBV5-6 and TRBJ1-5, with D possibly matching TRBD1 (6 bases). V lost 5 bases and J 4 bases, leaving 13 bases between the germline ends. CDR1 SGHDT and CDR2 YYEEEE come from the germline V gene. The length of the CDR3 is 14 residues.

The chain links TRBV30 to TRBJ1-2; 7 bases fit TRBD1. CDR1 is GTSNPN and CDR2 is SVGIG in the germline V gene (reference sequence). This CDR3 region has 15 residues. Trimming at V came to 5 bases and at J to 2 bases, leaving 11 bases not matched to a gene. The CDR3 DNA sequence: TGTGCCTGGTCTGACAGGGCAATGGGCAACTATGGCTACACCTTC. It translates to CAWSDRAMGNYGYTF.

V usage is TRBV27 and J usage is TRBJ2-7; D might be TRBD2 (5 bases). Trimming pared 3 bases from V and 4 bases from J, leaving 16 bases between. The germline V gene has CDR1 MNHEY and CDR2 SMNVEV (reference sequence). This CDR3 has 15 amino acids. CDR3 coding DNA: TGTGCCAGCAGTTTCGCGGGCCAAGTCCCTTACGAGCAGTACTTC. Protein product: CASSFAGQVPYEQYF.

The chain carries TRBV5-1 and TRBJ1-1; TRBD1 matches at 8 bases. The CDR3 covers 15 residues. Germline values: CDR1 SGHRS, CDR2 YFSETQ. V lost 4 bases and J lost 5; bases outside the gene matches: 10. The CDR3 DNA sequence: TGCGCCAGCAGCCCTCGGACAGGGTTTCAAACTGAAGCTTTCTTT. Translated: CASSPRTGFQTEAFF. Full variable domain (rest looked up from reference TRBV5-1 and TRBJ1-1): KAGVTQTPRYLIKTRGQQVTLSCSPISGHRSVSWYQQTPGQGLQFLFEYFSETQRNKGNFPGRFSGRQFSNSRSEMNVSTLELGDSALYLCASSPRTGFQTEAFFGQGTRLTVV.

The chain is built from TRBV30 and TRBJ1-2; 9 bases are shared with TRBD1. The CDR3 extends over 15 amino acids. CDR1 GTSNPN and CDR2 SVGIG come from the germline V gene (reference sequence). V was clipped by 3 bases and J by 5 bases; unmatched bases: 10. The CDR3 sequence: CAWRAGTGKGYGYTF. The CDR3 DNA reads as TGTGCCTGGAGGGCCGGGACAGGGAAGGGTTATGGCTACACCTTC.